This is a list of T cell receptor beta chains from one sample in a study of T cells after yellow fever vaccination. MiXCR, applied by TCRdb to the 5' RACE reads, yields one record per CDR3 protein. The sample shows roughly 170,000 distinct CDR3 sequences, roughly 6.2% of them seen only once. This specimen was CD4+ T cells sorted from PBMCs, taken on the day of the first yellow fever vaccination. These TCRs come from a man younger than 35 who received the YFV17D yellow fever vaccine. Each CDR3 is given with its conserved first and last residue. A D gene is named only where the DNA matches it firmly. Rows may omit the clone size; those that give it use once, few, many or a size class.

d_gene: TRBD2; v_gene: TRBV4-2; abundance: .; j_gene: TRBJ2-5; CDR3aa: CASSQDPLQGLAGRQETQYF; CDR3nt: TGTGCCAGCAGCCAAGATCCTCTCCAAGGACTAGCGGGGCGTCAAGAGACCCAGTACTTC
d_gene: TRBD2; v_gene: TRBV4-1; abundance: many; j_gene: TRBJ2-2; CDR3aa: CASSQDTSGGHTGELFF; CDR3nt: TGCGCCAGCAGCCAAGATACAAGCGGGGGACACACCGGGGAGCTGTTTTTT
d_gene: TRBD2; v_gene: TRBV7-8; abundance: many; j_gene: TRBJ2-3; CDR3aa: CASSRGADTQYF; CDR3nt: TGTGCCAGCAGCCGGGGGGCAGATACGCAGTATTTT
d_gene: TRBD2; v_gene: TRBV9; abundance: many; j_gene: TRBJ2-3; CDR3aa: CASSPGLAGNGDTQYF; CDR3nt: TGTGCCAGCAGCCCCGGACTAGCGGGGAACGGAGATACGCAGTATTTT
d_gene: TRBD1; v_gene: TRBV2; abundance: many; j_gene: TRBJ2-7; CDR3aa: CASSERGTGDEQYF; CDR3nt: TGTGCCAGCAGTGAGAGGGGGACAGGGGACGAGCAGTACTTC
d_gene: .; v_gene: TRBV6-1; abundance: many; j_gene: TRBJ2-7; CDR3aa: CASRNGWGPDEQYF; CDR3nt: TGTGCCAGCAGAAATGGGTGGGGGCCCGACGAGCAGTACTTC
d_gene: .; v_gene: TRBV12-3/TRBV12-4; abundance: few; j_gene: TRBJ1-2; CDR3aa: CASSLNWWASGKIYGYTF; CDR3nt: TGTGCCAGCAGTTTAAACTGGTGGGCTTCGGGGAAAATCTATGGCTACACCTTC
d_gene: .; v_gene: TRBV27; abundance: few; j_gene: TRBJ2-1; CDR3aa: CASSLEGGFSYNEQFF; CDR3nt: TGTGCCAGCAGTTTGGAAGGGGGGTTCTCCTACAATGAGCAGTTCTTC
d_gene: TRBD1; v_gene: TRBV6-2/TRBV6-3; abundance: .; j_gene: TRBJ2-5; CDR3aa: CASSFRTGPGTLLGQETQYF; CDR3nt: TGTGCCAGCAGTTTCCGGACAGGACCGGGGACACTGTTAGGGCAAGAGACCCAGTACTTC
d_gene: .; v_gene: TRBV6-5; abundance: many; j_gene: TRBJ2-3; CDR3aa: CASRIGTQRTDTQYF; CDR3nt: TGTGCCAGCAGGATCGGGACACAGCGCACAGATACGCAGTATTTT
d_gene: .; v_gene: TRBV29-1; abundance: many; j_gene: TRBJ1-4; CDR3aa: CSVGVGNYEKLFF; CDR3nt: TGCAGCGTTGGAGTGGGGAACTATGAAAAACTGTTTTTT
d_gene: .; v_gene: TRBV18; abundance: many; j_gene: TRBJ1-5; CDR3aa: CASSPGGGGYQPQHF; CDR3nt: TGTGCCAGCTCACCAGGCGGGGGGGGCTATCAGCCCCAGCATTTT
d_gene: .; v_gene: TRBV7-2; abundance: many; j_gene: TRBJ2-1; CDR3aa: CASTLAPPNEQFF; CDR3nt: TGTGCCAGCACCCTGGCGCCACCCAATGAGCAGTTCTTC
d_gene: TRBD1; v_gene: TRBV18; abundance: few; j_gene: TRBJ1-2; CDR3aa: CASSPRDRANYNYGYTF; CDR3nt: TGTGCCAGCTCACCCAGGGACAGGGCCAACTATAACTATGGCTACACCTTC
d_gene: .; v_gene: TRBV28; abundance: .; j_gene: TRBJ1-3; CDR3aa: CASSFGGGGNTIYF; CDR3nt: TGTGCCAGCAGTTTCGGAGGGGGAGGAAACACCATATATTTT
d_gene: .; v_gene: TRBV18; abundance: .; j_gene: TRBJ2-1; CDR3aa: CASSPPGLSNEQFF; CDR3nt: TGTGCCAGCTCACCACCGGGGTTGAGCAATGAGCAGTTCTTC
d_gene: .; v_gene: TRBV29-1; abundance: many; j_gene: TRBJ2-1; CDR3aa: CSVPRGNNEQFF; CDR3nt: TGCAGCGTCCCCCGGGGAAACAATGAGCAGTTCTTC
d_gene: .; v_gene: TRBV5-1; abundance: .; j_gene: TRBJ1-1; CDR3aa: CASSLAWGRGGTEAFF; CDR3nt: TGCGCCAGCAGCTTGGCCTGGGGTCGAGGAGGCACTGAAGCTTTCTTT
d_gene: TRBD1; v_gene: TRBV25-1; abundance: many; j_gene: TRBJ2-2; CDR3aa: CASGRTGVTGELFF; CDR3nt: TGTGCCAGCGGAAGGACAGGAGTCACCGGGGAGCTGTTTTTT
d_gene: TRBD1; v_gene: TRBV5-4; abundance: .; j_gene: TRBJ1-1; CDR3aa: CASRQGQADTEAFF; CDR3nt: TGTGCCAGCAGGCAGGGACAGGCCGACACTGAAGCTTTCTTT
d_gene: TRBD1; v_gene: TRBV20-1; abundance: .; j_gene: TRBJ1-2; CDR3aa: CSARVDRVYGYTF; CDR3nt: TGCAGTGCTAGAGTAGACAGGGTTTATGGCTACACCTTC
d_gene: TRBD2; v_gene: TRBV10-3; abundance: many; j_gene: TRBJ2-3; CDR3aa: CAIRTSTSTDTQYF; CDR3nt: TGTGCCATCAGGACTAGCACTAGCACAGATACGCAGTATTTT
d_gene: .; v_gene: TRBV5-1; abundance: .; j_gene: TRBJ1-1; CDR3aa: CASSLGSVNTEAFF; CDR3nt: TGCGCCAGCAGCTTGGGTTCAGTGAACACTGAAGCTTTCTTT
d_gene: .; v_gene: TRBV14; abundance: many; j_gene: TRBJ1-4; CDR3aa: CASSQDRAYEKLFF; CDR3nt: TGTGCCAGCAGCCAAGATAGGGCCTATGAAAAACTGTTTTTT
d_gene: TRBD1; v_gene: TRBV20-1; abundance: few; j_gene: TRBJ2-3; CDR3aa: CSARGPGGTQYF; CDR3nt: TGCAGTGCTAGAGGCCCAGGGGGAACGCAGTATTTT
d_gene: TRBD2; v_gene: TRBV7-2; abundance: many; j_gene: TRBJ2-3; CDR3aa: CASSLAGTSGRTDTQYF; CDR3nt: TGTGCCAGCAGCTTAGCGGGGACTAGCGGCCGCACAGATACGCAGTATTTT
d_gene: TRBD1; v_gene: TRBV5-1; abundance: many; j_gene: TRBJ1-1; CDR3aa: CASSLGQPSPEAFF; CDR3nt: TGCGCCAGCAGCCTGGGACAGCCCAGCCCTGAAGCTTTCTTT
d_gene: TRBD1; v_gene: TRBV7-9; abundance: many; j_gene: TRBJ1-6; CDR3aa: CASSPFGQGDSPLHF; CDR3nt: TGTGCCAGCAGCCCCTTTGGACAGGGGGATTCACCCCTCCACTTT
d_gene: .; v_gene: TRBV3-1; abundance: .; j_gene: TRBJ1-1; CDR3aa: CASSQDWGGTAFF; CDR3nt: TGTGCCAGCAGCCAAGACTGGGGCGGAACGGCTTTCTTT
d_gene: TRBD1; v_gene: TRBV5-3; abundance: few; j_gene: TRBJ1-5; CDR3aa: CARIMGMTGRDNSNQPQHF; CDR3nt: TGTGCCAGAATAATGGGTATGACAGGGAGGGATAATAGCAATCAGCCCCAGCATTTT
d_gene: .; v_gene: TRBV18; abundance: many; j_gene: TRBJ2-2; CDR3aa: CASYEGVSGELFF; CDR3nt: TGTGCCAGCTATGAAGGGGTGAGCGGGGAGCTGTTTTTT
d_gene: .; v_gene: TRBV20-1; abundance: few; j_gene: TRBJ1-1; CDR3aa: CSARDNRGSTEAFF; CDR3nt: TGCAGTGCTAGAGACAATAGGGGGAGTACTGAAGCTTTCTTT
d_gene: .; v_gene: TRBV10-3; abundance: many; j_gene: TRBJ2-6; CDR3aa: CAISEAVTAANVLTF; CDR3nt: TGTGCCATCAGTGAAGCGGTTACGGCGGCCAACGTCCTGACTTTC
d_gene: .; v_gene: TRBV30; abundance: .; j_gene: TRBJ2-7; CDR3aa: CAWRARGIGPYEQYF; CDR3nt: TGTGCCTGGAGGGCGAGGGGGATTGGCCCCTACGAGCAGTACTTC
d_gene: TRBD1; v_gene: TRBV28; abundance: many; j_gene: TRBJ1-5; CDR3aa: CASSSGGRGQPQHF; CDR3nt: TGTGCCAGCAGTTCAGGGGGCCGGGGGCAGCCCCAGCATTTT
d_gene: TRBD1; v_gene: TRBV20-1; abundance: few; j_gene: TRBJ1-4; CDR3aa: CSAPFLGTGVEKLFF; CDR3nt: TGCAGTGCCCCGTTCCTCGGGACAGGGGTTGAAAAACTGTTTTTT
d_gene: .; v_gene: TRBV11-2; abundance: .; j_gene: TRBJ2-5; CDR3aa: CASSLTLTQETQYF; CDR3nt: TGTGCCAGCAGCTTAACCTTGACCCAAGAGACCCAGTACTTC
d_gene: .; v_gene: TRBV7-9; abundance: .; j_gene: TRBJ2-1; CDR3aa: CASSLGGHNEQFF; CDR3nt: TGTGCCAGCAGCTTAGGAGGGCACAATGAGCAGTTCTTC
d_gene: .; v_gene: TRBV19; abundance: .; j_gene: TRBJ2-1; CDR3aa: CASSIRWSSYNEQFF; CDR3nt: TGTGCCAGTAGTATTAGGTGGAGCTCCTACAATGAGCAGTTCTTC
d_gene: .; v_gene: TRBV4-1; abundance: .; j_gene: TRBJ2-4; CDR3aa: CASSQGVAKNIQYF; CDR3nt: TGCGCCAGCAGCCAAGGAGTAGCCAAAAACATTCAGTACTTC
d_gene: .; v_gene: TRBV6-2/TRBV6-3; abundance: few; j_gene: TRBJ1-1; CDR3aa: CASRFRPGPPTGEAFF; CDR3nt: TGTGCCAGCAGATTTAGACCGGGTCCACCGACGGGGGAAGCTTTCTTT
d_gene: TRBD1; v_gene: TRBV11-3; abundance: many; j_gene: TRBJ2-2; CDR3aa: CASSLGQGKNTGELFF; CDR3nt: TGTGCCAGCAGCTTAGGACAGGGGAAAAACACCGGGGAGCTGTTTTTT
d_gene: TRBD1; v_gene: TRBV29-1; abundance: many; j_gene: TRBJ2-5; CDR3aa: CSVQRGLSQETQYF; CDR3nt: TGCAGCGTTCAAAGGGGGCTATCCCAAGAGACCCAGTACTTC
d_gene: TRBD1; v_gene: TRBV3-1; abundance: many; j_gene: TRBJ1-1; CDR3aa: CASSRRAGGTGETEAFF; CDR3nt: TGTGCCAGCAGCCGAAGGGCAGGAGGGACAGGGGAAACTGAAGCTTTCTTT
d_gene: TRBD2; v_gene: TRBV10-3; abundance: few; j_gene: TRBJ2-5; CDR3aa: CAISESGGRQETQYF; CDR3nt: TGTGCCATCAGTGAGTCCGGGGGGAGGCAAGAGACCCAGTACTTC
d_gene: TRBD2; v_gene: TRBV4-3; abundance: .; j_gene: TRBJ2-3; CDR3aa: CASSQVSGGLNTQYF; CDR3nt: TGCGCCAGCAGCCAAGTTTCGGGGGGGCTAAATACGCAGTATTTT
d_gene: .; v_gene: TRBV20-1; abundance: few; j_gene: TRBJ1-5; CDR3aa: CSAGGLSNQPQHF; CDR3nt: TGCAGTGCGGGGGGGCTGAGCAATCAGCCCCAGCATTTT